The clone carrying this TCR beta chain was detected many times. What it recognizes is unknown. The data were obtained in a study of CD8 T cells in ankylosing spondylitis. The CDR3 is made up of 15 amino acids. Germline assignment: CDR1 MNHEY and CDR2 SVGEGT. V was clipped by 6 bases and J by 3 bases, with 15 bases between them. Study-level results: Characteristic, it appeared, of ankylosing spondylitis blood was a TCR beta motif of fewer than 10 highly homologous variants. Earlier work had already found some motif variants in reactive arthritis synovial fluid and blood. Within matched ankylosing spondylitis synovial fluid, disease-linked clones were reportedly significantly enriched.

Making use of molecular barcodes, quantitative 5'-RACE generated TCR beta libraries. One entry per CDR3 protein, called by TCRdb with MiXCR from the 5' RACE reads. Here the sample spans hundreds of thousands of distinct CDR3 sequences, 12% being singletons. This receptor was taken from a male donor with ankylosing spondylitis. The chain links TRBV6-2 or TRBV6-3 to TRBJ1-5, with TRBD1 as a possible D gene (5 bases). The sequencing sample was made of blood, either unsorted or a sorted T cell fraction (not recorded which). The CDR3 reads CASSQPAGNNQPQHF. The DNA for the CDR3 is TGTGCCAGCAGCCAACCGGCAGGGAACAATCAGCCCCAGCATTTT.